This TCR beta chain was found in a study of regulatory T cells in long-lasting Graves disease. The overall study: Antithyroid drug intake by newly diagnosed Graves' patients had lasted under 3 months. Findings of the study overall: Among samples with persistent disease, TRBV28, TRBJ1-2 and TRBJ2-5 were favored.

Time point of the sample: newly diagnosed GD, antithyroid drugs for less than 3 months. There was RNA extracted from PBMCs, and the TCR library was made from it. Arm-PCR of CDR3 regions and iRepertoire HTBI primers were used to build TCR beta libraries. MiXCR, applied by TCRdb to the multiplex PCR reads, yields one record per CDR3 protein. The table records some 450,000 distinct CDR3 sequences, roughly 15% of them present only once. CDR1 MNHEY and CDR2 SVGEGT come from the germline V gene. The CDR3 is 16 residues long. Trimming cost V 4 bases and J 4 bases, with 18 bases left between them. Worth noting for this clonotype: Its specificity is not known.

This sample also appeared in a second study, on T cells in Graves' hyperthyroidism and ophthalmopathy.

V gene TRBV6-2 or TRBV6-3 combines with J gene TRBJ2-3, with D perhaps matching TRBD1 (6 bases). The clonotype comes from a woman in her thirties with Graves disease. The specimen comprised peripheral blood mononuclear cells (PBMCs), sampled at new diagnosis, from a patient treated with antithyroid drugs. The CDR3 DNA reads TGTGCCAGCAGTTTCCCCCCGGGACAACTCGCAGATACGCAGTATTTT. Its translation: CASSFPPGQLADTQYF.